This record covers a single T cell receptor beta chain. Its target is not known. This specimen belongs to a study of T cell responses to AZD1222 COVID-19 vaccine. Only in-frame clones appear in the TCRdb table, and some are missing; sequencing was by immunoSEQ multiplex PCR. Of roughly 87,000 clones listed, around nine tenths were seen once; the top ten hold 5% to 6.5%. Second doses were pooled across both intervals (about 4 or about 12 weeks). Regarding the study as a whole: As reported, nearly half of all spike-specific TCRs target variant regions that are unmutated. Mostly white British, mostly female donors; authors suggested clonal diversity may be underestimated.

With 0 bases clipped from V and 7 bases from J, the junction kept 10 bases outside the gene matches. CDR3 length: 17 residues. The germline V gene encodes CDR1 MNHEY and CDR2 SMNVEV (reference sequence). The specimen was peripheral blood, collected 28 days after the second AZD1222 dose. The clonotype originates from an adult who received the AZD1222 COVID-19 vaccine. The V gene is TRBV27, the J gene TRBJ1-2; TRBD1 agrees at 11 bases. The CDR3 loop reads CASSLSGTGGILSGYTF. Here the CDR3 DNA reads TGTGCCAGCAGTTTATCCGGGACAGGGGGAATTTTGAGTGGCTACACCTTC.